The 3 T cell receptor beta chains listed next were all sequenced from one sample in a study of shared T cell receptors in the human thymus. The protocol was immunoSEQ multiplex PCR, while the TCRdb copy is restricted to in-frame clones and leaves out a portion. This table has over 650,000 clones, around 87% appearing once. The same data also contributed to another study, on human thymus T cells.

The specimen sequenced was thymocytes. Source of these receptors: a boy younger than two with a congenital heart defect.

The CDR3, as DNA: TGCGCCAGCAGCCAAGCCCGGGGGGCCCTCTACGAGCAGTACTTC. Protein product: CASSQARGALYEQYF. The gene calls are TRBV4-1 and TRBJ2-7; possible D gene TRBD2, 7 bases. Germline lookup yields CDR1 MGHRA and CDR2 YSYEKL. CDR3 size: 15 residues. Trimming took 1 base from V and 3 from J, leaving 13 bases between them.

V usage is TRBV7-8 and J usage is TRBJ2-1, with D unresolved. The CDR3 is made up of 13 amino acids. Germline lookup yields CDR1 SGHVS and CDR2 FQNEAQ. Trimming stripped 5 bases from V and 6 bases from J, with 11 bases between. The chain's CDR3 is CASSPVASNEQFF. The DNA of the CDR3 is TGTGCCAGCAGCCCCGTAGCTAGCAATGAGCAGTTCTTC.

The chain has TRBV7-6 and TRBJ2-1; TRBD2 matches 9 bases. CDR3 length: 20 amino acids. Germline V lookup: CDR1 SGHVS, CDR2 FNYEAQ. The V and J ends lost 3 bases and 4 bases, in that order; junction bases with no gene match: 19. The CDR3 sequence: CASSFGQMGSGGFTYNEQFF. The DNA for the CDR3 is TGTGCCAGCAGCTTCGGACAGATGGGTAGCGGGGGATTTACATACAATGAGCAGTTCTTC. Full variable domain (missing parts from reference TRBV7-6 and TRBJ2-1): GAGVSQSPRYKVTKRGQDVALRCDPISGHVSLYWYRQALGQGPEFLTYFNYEAQQDKSGLPNDRFSAERPEGSISTLTIQRTEQRDSAMYRCASSFGQMGSGGFTYNEQFFGPGTRLTVL.